This T cell receptor (beta chain) was recovered during a study of CD8+CD57+ T cells in acquired aplastic anemia (dated by TCRdb to the late 2010s). Turning to the overall study: On average, sorted CD4+ and CD8+ cells yielded about 3 ug of extracted DNA, with a range of roughly 0.18 to 30 ug. For healthy donor samples, the average read count was around 10 million for CD4+ cells and 11 million to 14 million for CD8+ cells.

Genomic DNA was used as template for profiling of TCR beta VDJ combinations and CDR3 sequences. TCR repertoire sequencing was run on an Illumina HiSeq 2000. The authors processed their data as follows. Repertoires were assessed using TRBV/TRBJ rearrangement plots, CDR3 size and DJ length profiles, and Simpson's diversity index. The most abundant DNA sequence in the deep sequencing data was taken as the immunodominant clone. CDR3 amino acid sequences were checked for sharing across subjects and were also compared against the VDJdb database and published repertoires. The public sequencing data were trimmed at Q25 with fastp and processed into clonotypes with MiXCR by TCRdb, which kept only in-frame beta chains. Rows are combined by CDR3 protein, so each entry shows the most common genes and DNA. The authors' filters were not applied to this entry. Within this sample are about 160,000 distinct CDR3 sequences, with just under 45% of them counted one time only. The ten largest clones take up over 0.95% of the sample.

A note on this clonotype: Its antigen is currently not known. Base quality data are lacking; no much larger clone is found one base away.

Overall results and qualifications from the work: CD8+ Simpson's diversity did not differ significantly between patients and healthy controls (P=0.060). Twenty-nine CD8+ CDR3 sequences were found in both patients and controls but appeared to be highly expressed in patients and within the immunodominant clones of the patients.

The CDR3, from cysteine to phenylalanine, totals 15 residues. CDR3 DNA only is kept here, 45 bases in frame from base 1. The trim is 4 bases for V and 0 bases for J, with a gap of 11 bases between the germline ends. The germline V gene supplies CDR1 SGHAT and CDR2 FQNNGV. In the study, sorted CD4+ and CD8+ blood T cells from patients with severe aplastic anemia and from healthy subjects underwent deep sequencing of TCR repertoires. Ficoll-Paque density gradient centrifugation was used to isolate peripheral blood mononuclear cells. Before DNA extraction, CD4+ and CD8+ T cells were sorted with FACS or magnetic beads.

The rearranged segments are TRBV11-2 and TRBJ2-3, with the D gene too uncertain to name. The sequenced sample consisted of sorted CD4+, CD8+, or CD8+CD57+ T cells (not recorded which) from PBMCs. This receptor was taken from a human donor in good health. The CDR3 region reads CASSSIGRSTDTQYF. DNA sequence: TGTGCCAGCAGCTCTATCGGACGGAGCACAGATACGCAGTATTTT.